The 23 T cell receptor beta chains in this list originate from one sample, sequenced in a study of T cells expressing NK-cell markers. TCRdb reprocessed the 5' RACE reads, with one entry per CDR3 protein and no DNA. This sample's table has roughly 390,000 distinct CDR3 sequences. Input material: blood T cells: a sorted CD56 or NKG2C T cell subset, CD4+ or CD8+ T cells, or bulk PBMC T cells (not recorded which). The receptors here all came from a man between 18 and 69 years old in good health.

The chain has TRBV20-1 and TRBJ2-7; as DNA is missing, the TRBD1 call by TCRdb cannot be tested. From germline, CDR1 is DFQATT and CDR2 SNEGSKA (reference sequence). The CDR3 consists of 11 residues. CDR3 sequence: CGGSDAYEQYF.

V and J are TRBV5-1 and TRBJ2-6; TCRdb gives TRBD1 as the D gene, but with no DNA this cannot be confirmed. CDR3 size: 19 residues. Germline V gene sequence: CDR1 SGHRS, CDR2 YFSETQ. The CDR3: CASSSKGRDSRSGANVLTF.

V gene TRBV7-9 combines with J gene TRBJ2-1; TCRdb returns TRBD1, unconfirmable since there is no DNA. Germline V gene sequence: CDR1 SEHNR, CDR2 FQNEAQ (reference sequence). The CDR3 consists of 17 residues. The CDR3 here is CASRQSPQGAVAHEQFF.

This chain joins TRBV24-1 and TRBJ2-5; TCRdb's D call of TRBD2 is untestable without DNA. Germline-derived CDR1 and CDR2 are KGHDR and SFDVKD. The CDR3 has 14 amino acids. The CDR3 spells CATSGKRDMETQYF.

The genes are TRBV6-5 and TRBJ2-1; TCRdb's assignment of TRBD2 cannot be checked, as there is no DNA. Germline assignment: CDR1 MNHEY and CDR2 SVGAGI. CDR3 length: 16 residues. Here the CDR3 reads CASSYSVTSGGNEQFF.

The chain uses TRBV20-1 and TRBJ2-1; TCRdb designates TRBD1, a call that cannot be tested without DNA. The CDR3 runs to 15 residues. From germline, CDR1 is DFQATT and CDR2 SNEGSKA (reference sequence). The CDR3 is CSARDAAGAHNEQFF.

The rearrangement uses TRBV6-5 and TRBJ2-1; the D gene TCRdb calls, TRBD1, cannot be checked with no DNA. Germline V gene lookup returns CDR1 MNHEY and CDR2 SVGAGI. CDR3 size: 14 residues. The CDR3 loop reads CASSFFLGGNEQFF.

This chain joins TRBV20-1 and TRBJ2-7. The CDR3 covers 12 residues. Germline CDR1 DFQATT, CDR2 SNEGSKA (reference sequence). CDR3 sequence: CSTSTGIGEQYF.

The chain carries TRBV28 and TRBJ2-1; checking the TCRdb D call of TRBD1 is not possible without DNA. Germline assignment: CDR1 MDHEN and CDR2 SYDVKM. The CDR3 sequence is 14 residues long. CDR3 in amino acids: CASSKGGRENEQFF.

This chain uses TRBV20-1 with TRBJ1-5; as DNA is missing, the TRBD1 call by TCRdb cannot be tested. The germline V gene encodes CDR1 DFQATT and CDR2 SNEGSKA (reference sequence). The CDR3 is made up of 15 amino acids. The CDR3 sequence is CSASRPGANNQPQHF.

The chain joins TRBV5-1 to TRBJ1-2; TCRdb returns TRBD1, unconfirmable since there is no DNA. Germline V gene sequence: CDR1 SGHRS, CDR2 YFSETQ. The CDR3 extends over 14 amino acids. CDR3 in amino acids: CASSPPGTNYGYTF.

The chain carries TRBV19 and TRBJ1-5; the TCRdb D gene call, TRBD1, has no DNA to confirm it. CDR1 is LNHDA and CDR2 is SQIVND in the germline V gene (reference sequence). The CDR3 covers 14 residues. CDR3 residues: CATTGGRTSQPQHF. Looking up the rest from reference TRBV19 and TRBJ1-5 gives the full variable domain: DGGITQSPKYLFRKEGQNVTLSCEQNLNHDAMYWYRQDPGQGLRLIYYSQIVNDFQKGDIAEGYSVSREKKESFPLTVTSAQKNPTAFYLCATTGGRTSQPQHFGDGTRLSIL.

The V call is TRBV12-3 or TRBV12-4, the J call TRBJ1-2. The CDR3 totals 16 residues. The CDR3 region is CASRKAGRTGPEGYTF.

The rearrangement joins TRBV11-2 to TRBJ2-3. Looked up from germline, CDR1 is SGHAT and CDR2 is FQNNGV. The CDR3 loop spans 15 amino acids. CDR3 amino acids: CASSLVFPQTDTQYF.

The chain recombines TRBV3-1 with TRBJ2-3; TCRdb gives TRBD2 as the D gene, but with no DNA this cannot be confirmed. The CDR3 sequence is 18 residues long. Germline lookup yields CDR1 LGHDT and CDR2 YNNKEL (reference sequence). CDR3: CASSPERTSGGYRDTQYF.

V is TRBV28 and J is TRBJ1-1. Germline V CDR1 and CDR2: MDHEN, SYDVKM. The length of the CDR3 is 14 residues. The CDR3 protein is CASRYSIWGTEAFF.

This chain uses TRBV20-1 with TRBJ2-3; TCRdb reports TRBD1, a call that lacks DNA to check it against. Germline CDR1 is DFQATT and CDR2 is SNEGSKA (reference sequence). This CDR3 region has 15 residues. CDR3 region: CSALLDRGQRDTQYF.

The chain couples TRBV19 to TRBJ2-3; TCRdb picks TRBD2, but there is no DNA to check that call. Germline CDR1 and CDR2: LNHDA and SQIVND (reference sequence). The length of the CDR3 is 14 residues. CDR3: CASRSGGSTDTQYF.

This chain's CDR3 is CASSYSMGSYPYEQYF. The chain carries TRBV6-5 and TRBJ2-7. The CDR3 covers 16 residues. Germline CDR1 MNHEY, CDR2 SVGAGI.

The rearrangement uses TRBV28 and TRBJ2-2; TCRdb calls TRBD1, which cannot be checked without DNA. Germline lookup yields CDR1 MDHEN and CDR2 SYDVKM. The CDR3 spans 19 residues. Here the CDR3 reads CASSPGVGTLKPKTGELFF.

The chain carries TRBV6-2 or TRBV6-3 and TRBJ2-7; the TRBD2 assignment by TCRdb is unverifiable without DNA. The CDR3 is 13 amino acids. Germline V lookup: CDR1 MNHEY, CDR2 SVGEGT. CDR3 residues: CASTMGLPYEQYF.

V is TRBV14 and J is TRBJ2-1. CDR1 SGHDN and CDR2 FVKESK come from the germline V gene. The CDR3 is 16 residues long. This CDR3 is CASSQVRRSSYNEQFF.

V gene TRBV21-1 combines with J gene TRBJ2-7; the TRBD1 assignment by TCRdb is unverifiable without DNA. TRBV21-1 is labeled a pseudogene. CDR3 length: 16 amino acids. The CDR3 loop is CASSKALRVPPYEQYF.